This T cell receptor beta chain was retrieved from a study of lymphopenia after photon versus proton radiotherapy (dated by TCRdb to between 2019 and 2020). In the study overall: The study compared the immunological effects of photon versus proton radiation therapy in patients with gastrointestinal tumors who developed high-grade lymphopenia. The roughly 21 patients in the cohort had gastrointestinal tumors, were treated with either photon or proton therapy, and subsequently developed lymphopenia. The goal of the study was to characterize the differences between the two radiation modalities in how they affect the immune system.

Turning to this clone: Its target antigen remains unknown. Base qualities are not provided; no much larger clone lies one nucleotide away.

Summary of the overall study and its limitations: Across the cohort, a larger post-nadir drop in TCR diversity was inversely correlated with overall survival time among patients who died. Once the lymphocyte count had reached its nadir, the repertoires of photon-treated patients showed oligoclonal expansion, particularly of CD8+ Temra cells, and this expansion drove the decline in diversity. The survival association was assessed only in patients who died, and the authors presented better survival with proton therapy as a possibility rather than a demonstrated result. During treatment, patients who received photon therapy lost naive T cells and TCR diversity and gained effector/memory populations, whereas patients who received proton therapy remained relatively stable.

Per the germline V gene, MDHEN is the CDR1 and SYDVKM is the CDR2. The V end loses 1 base and the J end loses 2 bases, and a stretch of 5 bases separates them. The CDR3 numbers 13 residues from cysteine through phenylalanine. Only CDR3 DNA remains: 39 bases, in frame from the first base. Library generation was performed with the immunoSEQ multiplex PCR assay. Alongside multiparametric flow cytometry, deep sequencing of rearranged TCR beta loci was used to profile the T cell repertoires. TCRdb obtained this table from immuneACCESS and retained in-frame rearrangements with V and J assigned. These tables miss some clones; where compared with another copy, unresolved V genes account for less than half of the shortfall, and the remainder is unexplained. This sample has roughly 150,000 clones in its table, and around 85% of those were observed once. The ten largest clones capture approximately 4.7% of the sample.

The rearranged segments are TRBV28 and TRBJ1-2, with a weak D call of TRBD1 (5 bases match). This clonotype was obtained from a man aged 50-60 years with gastric cancer. The sample consisted of peripheral blood, taken from a patient treated with photon-based radiotherapy. Here the CDR3 is given as CASSLYRNYGYTF. The DNA sequence is TGTGCCAGCAGTTTATACAGGAACTATGGCTACACCTTC.